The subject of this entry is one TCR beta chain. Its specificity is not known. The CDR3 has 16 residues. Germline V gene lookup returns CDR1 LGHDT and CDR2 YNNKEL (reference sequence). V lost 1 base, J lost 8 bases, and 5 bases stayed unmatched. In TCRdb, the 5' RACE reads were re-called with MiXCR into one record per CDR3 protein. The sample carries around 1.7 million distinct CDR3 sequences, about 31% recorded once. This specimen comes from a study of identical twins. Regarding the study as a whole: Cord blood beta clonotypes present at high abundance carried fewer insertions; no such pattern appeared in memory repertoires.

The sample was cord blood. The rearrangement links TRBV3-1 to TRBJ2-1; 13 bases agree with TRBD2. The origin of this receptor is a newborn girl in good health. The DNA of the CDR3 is TGTGCCAGCAGCCAAGCCGGGACTAGCGGGGTCTATGAGCAGTTCTTC. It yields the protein CASSQAGTSGVYEQFF.